This T cell receptor (beta chain) was profiled in a study of siplizumab effects on memory and regulatory T cells. CDR3 length equals 14 residues. Trimming shortened V by 5 bases and J by 3 bases, and 12 bases separated the two germline ends. Germline CDR1 and CDR2: SGHTA and FQGTGA. Data came from immunoSEQ multiplex PCR; TCRdb stores just in-frame clones and leaves some out. The sample has tens of thousands of clones, roughly 93% seen once. This sequence was found in a human donor in good health. The chain has TRBV7-3 and TRBJ2-3, with D maybe TRBD2 (6 bases). Material: CD8+ T cells sorted from blood. The CDR3 DNA reads as TGTGCCAGCAGCACGTTGGGGGGAACAGATACGCAGTATTTT. Its translation is CASSTLGGTDTQYF.